The entry below gives a single TCR beta chain sequence along with its context. V was trimmed by 1 base and J by 3 bases, leaving 14 bases between them. The CDR3 contains 15 residues. Germline CDR1 SGHRS, CDR2 YFSETQ. This sample is drawn from a study of blood T cell repertoires in COVID-19. As handled by the study authors: The assay estimated nucleated cells by amplifying reference gene primers. TCRdb keeps only in-frame clones here, not all; method: immunoSEQ multiplex PCR. V and J calls and clone size follow that table, whereas D and trimming were derived from the DNA. The sample lists roughly 200,000 clones, around 80% occurring once.

Sequencing was performed on peripheral blood. The TCR was taken from a woman aged 70 to 79 with acute or convalescent COVID-19. The chain is built from TRBV5-1 and TRBJ2-7, with D possibly being TRBD2 (6 bases). This CDR3 is CASSLTGDGYYEQYF. In nucleotides, the CDR3 is TGCGCCAGCAGCTTGACGGGAGACGGTTACTACGAGCAGTACTTC.